This entry describes one T cell receptor beta chain. Its cognate antigen is unknown. V dropped 2 bases and J dropped 13 bases, with 12 bases sitting between them. There are 12 residues in the CDR3. In germline, CDR1 is MNHEY, CDR2 SVGEGT. MiXCR, applied by TCRdb to the reads, yields one record per CDR3 protein. Among about 890,000 distinct CDR3 sequences listed, roughly 30% were seen once. The data originate from a study of T cell repertoires in cytomegalovirus infection. Across the study: Indicated by public TCR beta signatures were CMV infection and matching HLA type.

Study results and caveats: Individuals carrying CMV plus the relevant HLA were identified by cumulative frequency of public TCR beta families. Dominating the ex vivo response were TCR beta clonotypes that were CMV-specific and HLA-C-restricted.

The chain carries TRBV6-2 or TRBV6-3 and TRBJ2-1; D might be TRBD1 or TRBD2, each matching 5 bases. The specimen was cultured CD8+ T cells from PBMCs, collected from culture after CMV antigen stimulation. The clonotype was recovered from a human donor in good health (CMV status not recorded). Some clones in this sample may be carry-over from other donors' samples. Here the CDR3 reads CASSYEGTVQFF. DNA of the CDR3: TGTGCCAGCAGTTACGAGGGGACCGTTCAGTTCTTC.